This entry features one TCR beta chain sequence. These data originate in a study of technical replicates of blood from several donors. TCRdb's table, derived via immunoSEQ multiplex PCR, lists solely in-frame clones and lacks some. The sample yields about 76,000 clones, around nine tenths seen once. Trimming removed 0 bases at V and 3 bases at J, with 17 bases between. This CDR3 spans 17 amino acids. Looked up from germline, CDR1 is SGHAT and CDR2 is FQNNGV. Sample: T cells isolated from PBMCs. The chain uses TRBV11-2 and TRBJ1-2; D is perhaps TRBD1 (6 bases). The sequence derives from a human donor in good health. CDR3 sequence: CASSLDLAWGRDYGYTF. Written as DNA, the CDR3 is TGTGCCAGCAGCTTAGATCTTGCGTGGGGGCGCGACTATGGCTACACCTTC. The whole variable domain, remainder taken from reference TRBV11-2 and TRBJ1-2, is EAGVAQSPRYKIIEKRQSVAFWCNPISGHATLYWYQQILGQGPKLLIQFQNNGVVDDSQLPKDRFSAERLKGVDSTLKIQPAKLEDSAVYLCASSLDLAWGRDYGYTFGSGTRLTVV.